These 8 T cell receptor beta chains came from one sample sequenced in a study of identical twins. TCRdb processed the 5' RACE reads anew with MiXCR; each CDR3 protein has one entry. The table shows 350,000 or so distinct CDR3 sequences, with approximately 9.1% occurring only once. The sample taken for sequencing was naive T cells sorted from blood. The receptors were gathered from a woman aged 50 to 60 in good health.

This clonotype came up a few times. V and J are TRBV6-2 or TRBV6-3 and TRBJ1-6, with D possibly TRBD1 on 5 matching bases. Germline V lookup: CDR1 MNHEY, CDR2 SVGEGT. Trimming took 5 bases from V and 12 from J, leaving 17 bases between them. The length of the CDR3 is 14 residues. The CDR3 sequence is CASSGAVLDRPLHF. CDR3 in DNA: TGTGCCAGCAGTGGGGCCGTCCTGGATCGACCCCTCCACTTT.

This clonotype has more than one count but fewer than ten. The chain uses TRBV29-1 and TRBJ2-5; 7 bases align to TRBD1. Germline assignment: CDR1 SQVTM and CDR2 ANQGSEA. This CDR3 spans 13 amino acids. V dropped 7 bases and J dropped 1; count of bases not matched to a gene: 6. The DNA of the CDR3 is TGCAGCGCTGGAAACAGGGGCCAAGAGACCCAGTACTTC. Encoded protein: CSAGNRGQETQYF.

This clonotype appeared many times. The chain joins TRBV4-1 to TRBJ2-1, with 11 bases aligning to TRBD2. With V trimmed by 4 bases and J by 8 bases, 16 bases remained unmatched. From germline, CDR1 is MGHRA and CDR2 YSYEKL. This CDR3 has 18 residues. The CDR3 loop is CASSPIGLAGLEFDEQFF. As DNA, the CDR3 is TGCGCCAGCAGCCCAATTGGACTAGCGGGCCTTGAGTTCGATGAGCAGTTCTTC.

Concerning this clonotype: It may be a read error: a sequence one base away is much more abundant. This sequence joins TRBV29-1 and TRBJ1-1; D ambiguous. This CDR3 comprises 12 residues. CDR1 is SQVTM and CDR2 is ANQGSEA in the germline V gene. V was trimmed by 8 bases and J by 11 bases, leaving 21 bases between them. The CDR3 DNA is TGCAGCATGGTCCCGGGAGGTGTTCGGGCTTTCTTT. Translation: CSMVPGGVRAFF.

In its sample, this clonotype was seen a few times. The CDR3 here is CASSQDRVSSYEQYF. In nucleotides, the CDR3 is TGTGCCAGCAGCCAAGACAGGGTAAGCTCCTACGAGCAGTACTTC. V gene TRBV3-1 combines with J gene TRBJ2-7; possibly TRBD1 for D (5 bases). CDR3 size: 15 residues. Between the trimmed V and J ends, which lost 0 bases and 0 bases, there was a span of 9 bases. Germline V lookup: CDR1 LGHDT, CDR2 YNNKEL (reference sequence).

The rearrangement uses TRBV5-1 and TRBJ2-1; maybe TRBD2 (6 bases). Per germline, CDR1 SGHRS and CDR2 YFSETQ. The V end lost 2 bases, the J end lost 5 bases, and 17 bases lay between the germline ends. This CDR3 has 16 residues. Written as DNA, the CDR3 is TGCGCCAGCAGCTTTTTCGGTTTGCGGGATAACAATGAGCAGTTCTTC. Amino acid sequence: CASSFFGLRDNNEQFF.

The chain uses TRBV20-1 and TRBJ2-7; possible D gene TRBD1, 5 bases. The CDR3 length is 13 residues. V was clipped by 3 bases and J by 3 bases, with 12 bases between them. Germline lookup yields CDR1 DFQATT and CDR2 SNEGSKA (reference sequence). CDR3 nucleotide sequence: TGCAGTGCTAGTGGCAGGGTCCTCTACGAGCAGTACTTC. It codes for CSASGRVLYEQYF.

Ten or more counts support this clonotype. The chain employs TRBV6-5 and TRBJ2-7; D is unresolved. CDR1 MNHEY and CDR2 SVGAGI come from the germline V gene. Trimming pared 9 bases from V and 3 bases from J, leaving 12 bases between. This CDR3 has 12 amino acids. Here the CDR3 DNA reads TGTGCCAGTATGTCTTCGATCTACGAGCAGTACTTC. This gives the protein CASMSSIYEQYF.